This TCR beta chain comes out of a study of CD8 T cells in Susac syndrome. Whole-study results and caveats: Individuals included in the TCR sequencing and HLA analysis were acknowledged by the study to be relatively few in number.

RNA, at about 0.45 to 1 ug, was reverse transcribed with random hexamers. Amplification of TCR beta CDR3 across 54 Vbeta and 13 Jbeta was performed with immunoSEQ multiplex PCR. TCRdb independently ran MiXCR on the immunoSEQ multiplex PCR reads; one entry per CDR3 protein. The data show 350,000 to 550,000 distinct CDR3 sequences, approximately 89% seen once. Comments on this clonotype: Its antigen is undetermined.

CDR1 and CDR2 from the germline V gene are MDHEN and SYDVKM. This CDR3 contains 16 residues. V trimming: 4 bases; J trimming: 0 bases; junction bases outside the gene matches: 5. TCR beta from blood CD8+ and CD4+ T cells was sequenced. Negative magnetic isolation gave CD8+ and CD4+ cells; FACS enriched CD8+ TEMRA. Sample: CD8+ T cells from PBMCs. The V and J genes are TRBV28 and TRBJ1-5; TRBD1 matches at 8 bases. This TCR was recovered from a human donor with multiple sclerosis. This chain's CDR3 is CASSSSQGASNQPQHF. The CDR3 DNA reads as TGTGCCAGCAGTTCGTCCCAGGGGGCTAGCAATCAGCCCCAGCATTTT.